These 31 T cell receptor beta chains came from one sample sequenced in a study of blood T cell repertoires in COVID-19. Only in-frame clones appear in the TCRdb table, and some are missing; sequencing was by immunoSEQ multiplex PCR. The sample lists 300,000 or so clones, roughly 87% occurring once. Sequencing input: PBMCs or T cells enriched from blood (not recorded which). The source is a woman aged 30 to 39 who had recovered from COVID-19.

V usage is TRBV3-1 (or the pseudogene TRBV3-2) and J usage is TRBJ2-7, with 8 nucleotides matching TRBD2. Unmatched junction bases numbered 10, after V lost 0 bases and J lost 6 bases. The CDR3 runs 16 residues. Germline lookup yields CDR1 LGHDT and CDR2 YNNKEL (reference sequence). The CDR3 sequence is CASSQDGLAGSLEQYF. CDR3 in DNA: TGTGCCAGCAGCCAAGATGGGCTAGCGGGCTCCCTCGAGCAGTACTTC.

To note about this clone: This sample also contains other DNA sequences that code for the same CDR3. The rearrangement joins TRBV30 to TRBJ1-5; TRBD1 might be the D (5 bases). V was shortened by 1 base and J by 4 bases, with 11 bases between the two germline ends. Germline-derived CDR1 and CDR2 are GTSNPN and SVGIG (reference sequence). The CDR3 runs 14 residues. CDR3 DNA sequence: TGTGCCTGGAGTGGGGGCCAGGGTAATCAGCCCCAGCATTTT. It encodes CAWSGGQGNQPQHF.

In this sample, this clone turned up a few times. The chain carries TRBV7-8 and TRBJ2-2; TRBD2 matches at 11 bases. The CDR3 spans 15 residues. With V trimmed by 3 bases and J by 3 bases, 0 bases remained unmatched. The germline V gene has CDR1 SGHVS and CDR2 FQNEAQ. In DNA form, the CDR3 reads TGTGCCAGCAGCTTTAGCGGGGGGGACACCGGGGAGCTGTTTTTT. Its protein is CASSFSGGDTGELFF.

The chain's CDR3 is CASSFEGMDRGNTEAFF. Written as DNA, the CDR3 is TGTGCCAGCAGCTTTGAGGGGATGGACAGGGGGAACACTGAAGCTTTCTTT. The chain carries TRBV7-6 and TRBJ1-1; 9 nucleotides line up with TRBD1. The CDR3 length is 17 residues. Germline CDR1 reads SGHVS; CDR2 reads FNYEAQ. With V trimmed by 3 bases and J by 1 base, 9 bases remained unmatched.

This sequence joins TRBV7-9 and TRBJ2-1; TRBD1 matches 7 bases. J lost 2 bases, V lost 3 bases, and 7 bases had no gene match. From germline, CDR1 is SEHNR and CDR2 FQNEAQ (reference sequence). The CDR3 extends over 16 amino acids. CDR3 DNA: TGTGCCAGCAGCTTCCGGACAGGTAGAACCTACAATGAGCAGTTCTTC. Amino acid sequence: CASSFRTGRTYNEQFF.

The chain employs TRBV11-2 and TRBJ2-5; D may be TRBD2 (5 bases). The CDR3 is 14 amino acids. The V end lost 6 bases, the J end lost 4 bases, and 15 bases lay between the germline ends. Germline V gene data show CDR1 as SGHAT and CDR2 as FQNNGV. The CDR3 reads CASRSLSRVETQYF. DNA of the CDR3: TGTGCCAGCAGGTCCTTATCGAGGGTAGAGACCCAGTACTTC.

The rearrangement uses TRBV3-1 (or the pseudogene TRBV3-2) and TRBJ2-3; 8 nucleotides align to TRBD1. V shed 0 bases and J 13 bases; nucleotides not matched to a gene: 6. CDR1 and CDR2 from the germline V gene are LGHDT and YNNKEL (reference sequence). The CDR3 sequence is 13 residues long. The CDR3 DNA reads as TGTGCCAGCAGCCAAGATAGGGCAGGGGGCAAGTATTTT. Translation gives CASSQDRAGGKYF.

The rearrangement links TRBV5-8 to TRBJ2-3; tentative D call: TRBD2 (6 bases). The CDR3 loop spans 15 amino acids. V was trimmed by 5 bases and J by 5 bases, leaving 18 bases between them. Germline V gene lookup returns CDR1 SGHTS and CDR2 YDEGEE. CDR3 DNA sequence: TGTGCCAGCAGACACTGGGGGGATGGCAAAGATACGCAGTATTTT. It specifies CASRHWGDGKDTQYF. Based on the CDR3 plus reference TRBV5-8 and TRBJ2-3, the full variable domain is EAGVTQSPTHLIKTRGQQATLRCSPISGHTSVYWYQQALGLGLQFLLWYDEGEERNRGNFPPRFSGRQFPNYSSELNVNALELEDSALYLCASRHWGDGKDTQYFGPGTRLTVL.

This clone was detected only a few times. This rearrangement joins TRBV18 to TRBJ2-7; weak D call: TRBD1 (5 bases). This CDR3 spans 14 amino acids. Looked up from germline, CDR1 is KGHSH and CDR2 is LQKENI. Trimming pared 2 bases from V and 0 bases from J, leaving 8 bases between. The CDR3 DNA reads TGTGCCAGCTCACCAATCGACAGCTCCTACGAGCAGTACTTC. Its translation is CASSPIDSSYEQYF.

CDR3 loop: CASSTQMERGLNEQFF. In DNA form, the CDR3 reads TGTGCCAGCAGCACACAAATGGAGAGGGGGCTTAATGAGCAGTTCTTC. This sequence joins TRBV9 and TRBJ2-1, with TRBD1 identical over 7 bases. Germline-derived CDR1 and CDR2 are SGDLS and YYNGEE. This CDR3 comprises 16 residues. The junction had 14 bases not matched to a gene; V was cut back by 4 bases and J by 7 bases.

This clone was observed a handful of times. The chain recombines TRBV28 with TRBJ2-1; 8 bases are shared with TRBD1. V trimming: 4 bases; J trimming: 3 bases; junction bases outside the gene matches: 5. Germline CDR1 reads MDHEN; CDR2 reads SYDVKM. The CDR3 is 15 residues long. The CDR3: CASSSPGQDYNEQFF. DNA for the CDR3: TGTGCCAGCAGTTCCCCGGGACAGGACTACAATGAGCAGTTCTTC.

J is TRBJ2-2 and V is TRBV10-2; 8 bases align to TRBD2. The CDR3 spans 15 residues. Per germline, CDR1 WSHSY and CDR2 SAAADI. Trimming at V came to 8 bases and at J to 6 bases, leaving 11 bases not matched to a gene. The CDR3 DNA reads as TGCGCCAGCGGGGGTGGACTAGCCTCGGCCGGGGAGCTGTTTTTT. Translated: CASGGGLASAGELFF.

Here the CDR3 DNA reads TGTGCCAGCAGCCAAGAAGGGGTCTCCTACGAGCAGTACTTC. Protein product: CASSQEGVSYEQYF. V and J are TRBV14 and TRBJ2-7; possibly TRBD1 for D (5 bases). This CDR3 has 14 amino acids. V was trimmed by 0 bases and J by 0 bases, leaving 6 bases between them. The germline CDR1 and CDR2 sequences are SGHDN and FVKESK.

This chain uses TRBV7-8 with TRBJ1-5; the match to TRBD1 covers 9 bases. J was trimmed by 10 bases and V by 1 base; bases with no gene match: 5. CDR1 and CDR2 from the germline V gene are SGHVS and FQNEAQ. The CDR3 runs to 14 residues. This CDR3 reads CASSLDGQGLPQHF. CDR3 in DNA: TGTGCCAGCAGCTTAGATGGACAGGGGCTACCCCAGCATTTT.

In this sample, this clone turned up a few times. This sequence joins TRBV10-3 and TRBJ2-3, with a tentative D call TRBD1 (5 bases). Germline V gene lookup returns CDR1 ENHRY and CDR2 SYGVKD. The length of the CDR3 is 14 residues. V was cut by 0 bases and J by 9 bases, with 13 bases left in between. The chain's CDR3 is CAISESGTGRTQYF. The CDR3 region has the DNA TGTGCCATCAGTGAGTCCGGAACAGGCCGGACGCAGTATTTT.

The V call is TRBV6-4, the J call TRBJ2-5, with 9 bases identical to TRBD2. CDR1 MRHNA and CDR2 SNTAGT come from the germline V gene. The CDR3 spans 16 residues. The J segment lost 4 bases and the V segment lost 2 bases, leaving 8 bases of the junction unmatched. For the CDR3, the DNA is TGTGCCAGCAGTGACGTCGGCGGGGGGGCATCAGAGACCCAGTACTTC. Translated: CASSDVGGGASETQYF.

The J gene is TRBJ1-4, the V gene TRBV21-1; the listed D gene, TRBD1, was not tested against the DNA. TRBV21-1 has pseudogene status. This CDR3 is 17 amino acids long. As DNA, the CDR3 is TGTGCCAGCAGCAAAGAGCTGGACAGGGGAGAGGATGAAAAACTGTTTTTT. Amino acid sequence: CASSKELDRGEDEKLFF.

The rearrangement joins TRBV5-1 to TRBJ2-3; 9 bases agree with TRBD2. CDR1 is SGHRS and CDR2 is YFSETQ in the germline V gene. V dropped 0 bases and J dropped 6; count of bases not matched to a gene: 5. The CDR3 is 15 amino acids. CDR3 DNA: TGCGCCAGCAGCTTGGTGCCTAGCGGGGTCGATACGCAGTATTTT. Residues: CASSLVPSGVDTQYF.

CDR3 sequence reads: CASSKNTSGPYNEQFF. The CDR3 DNA reads as TGTGCCAGCAGCAAGAATACTAGCGGACCCTACAATGAGCAGTTCTTC. The chain recombines TRBV21-1 with TRBJ2-1; the D segment call TRBD2 is taken from the table without a DNA check. TRBV21-1 is shown as a pseudogene. The CDR3 is 16 residues long.

The chain recombines TRBV5-4 with TRBJ2-5; D might be TRBD2 (5 bases). There are 12 residues in the CDR3. Germline V gene sequence: CDR1 SGHNT, CDR2 YYREEE (reference sequence). V lost 2 bases to trimming and J lost 5 bases, with 7 bases between them. Here the CDR3 reads CASSFPGETQYF. The DNA of the CDR3 is TGTGCCAGCAGCTTCCCGGGGGAGACCCAGTACTTC. Full variable domain (missing parts from reference TRBV5-4 and TRBJ2-5): ETGVTQSPTHLIKTRGQQVTLRCSSQSGHNTVSWYQQALGQGPQFIFQYYREEENGRGNFPPRFSGLQFPNYSSELNVNALELDDSALYLCASSFPGETQYFGPGTRLLVL.

This sequence joins TRBV30 and TRBJ1-3, with TRBD1 matching 11 bases. CDR3 length equals 14 residues. Germline V gene sequence: CDR1 GTSNPN, CDR2 SVGIG (reference sequence). With 5 bases clipped from V and 3 bases from J, the junction kept 3 bases outside the gene matches. Here the CDR3 reads CAWAGTGGGNTIYF. The CDR3 DNA reads as TGTGCCTGGGCCGGGACAGGGGGTGGAAACACCATATATTTT.

The chain recombines TRBV10-1 with TRBJ2-7; no definite D call. Germline V gives CDR1 WNHNN, CDR2 SYGVQD (reference sequence). The V and J ends lost 2 bases and 3 bases respectively, with 5 bases between them. The length of the CDR3 is 12 residues. In DNA, the CDR3 is TGCGCCAGCAGTGAGGTCCACTACGAGCAGTACTTC. Translation: CASSEVHYEQYF.

This sequence joins TRBV7-2 and TRBJ2-7; 10 bases agree with TRBD1. Trimming removed 5 bases from V and 3 bases from J; junction bases left unmatched: 7. The CDR3 has 15 amino acids. CDR1 SGHTA and CDR2 FQGNSA come from the germline V gene. The CDR3 spells CASSPRQGAVYEQYF. The DNA for the CDR3 is TGTGCCAGCAGCCCCCGACAGGGGGCGGTCTACGAGCAGTACTTC.

The V gene is TRBV23-1, the J gene TRBJ1-5, with 7 bases that match TRBD1. TRBV23-1 counts as an open reading frame of uncertain function. J gave up 5 bases and V 0 bases, and 10 bases lay outside the gene matches. CDR3 length: 17 residues. CDR3 amino acids: CASSQSRQGSFYQPQHF. DNA of the CDR3: TGCGCCAGCAGTCAATCGCGACAGGGCAGTTTTTATCAGCCCCAGCATTTT.

This chain uses TRBV30 with TRBJ1-1; D not resolved. Germline V lookup: CDR1 GTSNPN, CDR2 SVGIG (reference sequence). The CDR3 runs 12 residues. V shed 6 bases and J shed 0 bases, with 8 bases lying between them. CDR3 sequence (DNA): TGTGCCTGTCAGACACTGAACACTGAAGCTTTCTTT. Its protein is CACQTLNTEAFF.

The chain uses TRBV14 and TRBJ2-1, with 7 positions matching TRBD1. With V trimmed by 4 bases and J by 0 bases, 9 bases remained unmatched. Germline-derived CDR1 and CDR2 are SGHDN and FVKESK. CDR3 size: 17 residues. The CDR3 DNA reads TGTGCCAGCAGCCTAGACAGGGCCAGGGGCTCCTACAATGAGCAGTTCTTC. It codes for CASSLDRARGSYNEQFF.

The chain joins TRBV24-1 to TRBJ2-1; D is unresolved. Germline assignment: CDR1 KGHDR and CDR2 SFDVKD. With 6 bases removed from V and 3 bases from J, the gap between germline ends came to 11 bases. The CDR3 is 14 amino acids. The CDR3 coding sequence is TGTGCCACCAGTTCAAATAACTACTACAATGAGCAGTTCTTC. Its protein is CATSSNNYYNEQFF.

The chain has TRBV2 and TRBJ1-1, with D possibly matching TRBD1 (6 bases). V dropped 5 bases and J dropped 5 bases, with 12 bases sitting between them. The CDR3 runs 13 residues. The V gene's germline CDR1 is SNHLY and CDR2 FYNNEI. The CDR3 DNA reads as TGTGCCAGCAGTATACAGGGTGGGACTGAAGCTTTCTTT. This translates into CASSIQGGTEAFF.

The V and J genes are TRBV5-6 and TRBJ1-5; no definite D call. The CDR3 has 14 residues. Between the trimmed V and J ends, which lost 4 bases and 0 bases, there was a span of 8 bases. Germline CDR1 reads SGHDT; CDR2 reads YYEEEE. The CDR3 DNA is TGTGCCAGCAGCATCGGGGATAGCAATCAGCCCCAGCATTTT. Protein sequence: CASSIGDSNQPQHF.

The gene calls are TRBV27 and TRBJ2-3; 9 bases are a match to TRBD1. This CDR3 region has 15 residues. Trimming took 3 bases from V and 3 from J; bases not matched to a gene: 4. From germline, CDR1 is MNHEY and CDR2 SMNVEV (reference sequence). CDR3 nucleotides: TGTGCCAGCAGTTTGGGACAGGGTGTTACAGATACGCAGTATTTT. Its protein product is CASSLGQGVTDTQYF.

The chain uses TRBV5-4 and TRBJ2-1; D might be TRBD2 (5 bases). V was pared by 4 bases and J by 3 bases, with 14 bases between. There are 15 residues in the CDR3. Germline CDR1 SGHNT, CDR2 YYREEE (reference sequence). The DNA for the CDR3 is TGTGCCAGCAGCCCGGACGGACTCAACTACAATGAGCAGTTCTTC. This translates into CASSPDGLNYNEQFF.